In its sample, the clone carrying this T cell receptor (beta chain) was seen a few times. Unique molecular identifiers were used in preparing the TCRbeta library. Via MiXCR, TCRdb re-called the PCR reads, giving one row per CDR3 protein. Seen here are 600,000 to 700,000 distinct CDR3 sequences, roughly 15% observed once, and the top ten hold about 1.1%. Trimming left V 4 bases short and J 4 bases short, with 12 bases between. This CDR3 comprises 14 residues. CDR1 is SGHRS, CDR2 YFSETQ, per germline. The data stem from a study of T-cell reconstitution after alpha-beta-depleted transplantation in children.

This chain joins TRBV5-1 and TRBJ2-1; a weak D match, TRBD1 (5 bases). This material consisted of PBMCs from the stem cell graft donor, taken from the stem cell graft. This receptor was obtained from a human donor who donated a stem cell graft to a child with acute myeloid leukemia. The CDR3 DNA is TGCGCCAGCAGCCTCTCGACAGAGTACAATGAGCAGTTCTTC. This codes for CASSLSTEYNEQFF.